This T cell receptor beta chain stems from a study of vaccination effects on CD4 cells after COVID-19. Study context: Samples came 142 and 148 days after COVID-19 diagnosis, before vaccination. After 1.8 million or so PBMC were placed in each well, they were cultured with around 10 IU/ml IL-2 and roughly 10 ug/ml peptides.

The CDR3 spans 17 residues. Concerning this clone: Its specificity is unknown.

The authors isolated CD4+ T cells after ten to eleven days of culture. Repertoires were generated with immunoSEQ multiplex PCR, while TCRdb's copy carries only in-frame clones and drops some. Here the sample spans roughly 68,000 clones, about 69% being singletons. Sequencing used CD4+ T cells from PBMCs cultured without peptide, obtained before COVID-19 vaccination. This chain joins TRBV21-1 and TRBJ2-5; the DNA was not compared with TRBD1, the D call given in the table. TRBV21-1 is flagged as a pseudogene. This receptor was obtained from a human donor who had a prior SARS-CoV-2 infection. This CDR3 is CASSSQGGQGHGETQYF. The CDR3 region has the DNA TGTGCCAGCAGCAGCCAAGGTGGACAGGGTCACGGTGAGACCCAGTACTTC.